Below, 20 T cell receptor beta chains from the same sample are listed, as sequenced in a study of shared clonotypes between healthy human individuals. Assay: immunoSEQ multiplex PCR; the TCRdb copy retains only in-frame clones and omits some. The data contain about 2.4 million clones, more than 85% of them singletons. Input material: naive CD4+ T cells from PBMCs. The subset here: CD45RA+ positively selected. The receptors stem from a man younger than 35 in good health. Some clones in this sample may be carry-over from other donors' samples.

The rearrangement links TRBV19 to TRBJ1-2, with 8 bases aligning to TRBD1. The V and J ends lost 3 bases and 3 bases, in that order; junction bases with no gene match: 9. This CDR3 is built from 16 residues. CDR1 and CDR2 from the germline V gene are LNHDA and SQIVND (reference sequence). This CDR3 is CASSISQGAKYYGYTF. CDR3 nucleotides: TGTGCCAGTAGTATTTCGCAGGGGGCGAAGTACTATGGCTACACCTTC.

The rearrangement joins TRBV18 to TRBJ2-2; 8 positions match TRBD1. Germline assignment: CDR1 KGHSH and CDR2 LQKENI. The V segment lost 2 bases and the J segment 2 bases; nucleotides outside the gene matches: 7. CDR3 length: 17 residues. CDR3 in amino acids: CASSPSQGARNTGELFF. In DNA form, the CDR3 reads TGTGCCAGCTCACCAAGCCAGGGGGCTCGAAACACCGGGGAGCTGTTTTTT. The variable domain in full, completed from reference TRBV18 and TRBJ2-2, reads NAGVMQNPRHLVRRRGQEARLRCSPMKGHSHVYWYRQLPEEGLKFMVYLQKENIIDESGMPKERFSAEFPKEGPSILRIQQVVRGDSAAYFCASSPSQGARNTGELFFGEGSRLTVL.

V is TRBV30 and J is TRBJ1-5; no clear D gene. The CDR3 sequence is 18 residues long. Trimming left V 3 bases short and J 4 bases short, with 25 bases between. Germline CDR1 is GTSNPN and CDR2 is SVGIG (reference sequence). The CDR3 spells CAWRKRGRGLELNQPQHF. As DNA, the CDR3 is TGTGCCTGGAGGAAACGGGGTCGGGGTTTGGAGCTTAATCAGCCCCAGCATTTT.

This chain uses TRBV28 with TRBJ1-5; D ambiguous. This CDR3 has 13 amino acids. The V and J ends lost 2 bases and 9 bases respectively, with 11 bases between them. Germline loops: CDR1 MDHEN, CDR2 SYDVKM. The CDR3 sequence: CASSLREDGPQHF. CDR3 in DNA: TGTGCCAGCAGTTTAAGGGAGGATGGGCCCCAGCATTTT.

This clone came up once. This rearrangement joins TRBV28 to TRBJ2-7; 11 bases align to TRBD2. The CDR3 has 15 amino acids. The V and J ends lost 5 bases and 3 bases, in that order; junction bases with no gene match: 6. CDR1 and CDR2 (germline): MDHEN, SYDVKM. The CDR3 sequence is CASSPQTSGNYEQYF. The DNA of the CDR3 is TGTGCCAGCAGTCCGCAGACTAGCGGGAACTACGAGCAGTACTTC.

To note about this clone: This same CDR3 is encoded by further DNA sequences in the sample. The chain joins TRBV4-1 to TRBJ1-4; D gene ambiguous. Trimming stripped 3 bases from V and 0 bases from J, with 8 bases between. Germline values: CDR1 MGHRA, CDR2 YSYEKL. The CDR3 extends over 15 amino acids. CDR3 in DNA: TGCGCCAGCAGCCAGGTGGCAGCAACTAATGAAAAACTGTTTTTT. This sequence encodes CASSQVAATNEKLFF.

Remarks on this clone: This sample also contains other DNA sequences that code for the same CDR3. The V and J genes are TRBV29-1 and TRBJ2-5, with D tentatively TRBD1 or TRBD2 (6 bases each). CDR1 and CDR2 from the germline V gene are SQVTM and ANQGSEA. The CDR3 length is 13 residues. Trimming cost V 6 bases and J 2 bases, with 13 bases left between them. The CDR3 region has the DNA TGCAGCGTCGGGGGACAACTGCAAGAGACCCAGTACTTC. It encodes CSVGGQLQETQYF.

The rearrangement links TRBV6-1 to TRBJ2-2; TRBD2 aligns across 9 bases. The length of the CDR3 is 15 residues. The germline CDR1 and CDR2 sequences are MNHNS and SASEGT. The trim removed 4 bases at V and 7 bases at J, leaving 7 bases unmatched. The DNA of the CDR3 is TGTGCCAGCAGTGTCGCATTAGCGGGAGTCGGGGAGCTGTTTTTT. Protein: CASSVALAGVGELFF.

The chain uses TRBV10-3 and TRBJ1-1, with D hard to call. Per germline, CDR1 ENHRY and CDR2 SYGVKD. The V gene lost 4 bases and the J gene lost 0 bases, with 9 bases spanning the gap. The CDR3 has 14 amino acids. CDR3 residues: CAISGQTMNTEAFF. In DNA form, the CDR3 reads TGTGCCATCAGTGGGCAGACCATGAACACTGAAGCTTTCTTT.

The V and J genes are TRBV7-2 and TRBJ2-3; tentative D call: TRBD1 (5 bases). Germline CDR1 and CDR2: SGHTA and FQGNSA. Trimming removed 1 base from V and 4 bases from J, with 12 bases in between. This CDR3 comprises 15 residues. CDR3 bases: TGTGCCAGCAGCTTAGTCGGCAGGGCGGCAGATACGCAGTATTTT. Translated, it gives CASSLVGRAADTQYF.

The chain has TRBV18 and TRBJ1-3; no definite D call. Deletions cut 3 bases from V and 0 bases from J, with 12 bases between. Germline V gene sequence: CDR1 KGHSH, CDR2 LQKENI. CDR3 size: 16 residues. Written as DNA, the CDR3 is TGTGCCAGCTCACCGCAAAAGGCCGACTCTGGAAACACCATATATTTT. Residues: CASSPQKADSGNTIYF.

The genes are TRBV19 and TRBJ2-1, with D hard to call. Germline CDR1 is LNHDA and CDR2 is SQIVND (reference sequence). Trimming removed 1 base at V and 0 bases at J, with 10 bases between. This CDR3 has 16 residues. CDR3 sequence: CASSIGTASSYNEQFF. The DNA of the CDR3 is TGTGCCAGTAGTATAGGGACGGCAAGCTCCTACAATGAGCAGTTCTTC.

A word on this clone: Other DNA sequences in this sample translate to the same CDR3. The V gene is TRBV20-1, the J gene TRBJ1-1, with D hard to call. Trimming stripped 6 bases from V and 2 bases from J, with 4 bases between. CDR3 size: 10 residues. The germline CDR1 and CDR2 sequences are DFQATT and SNEGSKA (reference sequence). Here the CDR3 DNA reads TGCAGTGCGAGTAACACTGAAGCTTTCTTT. The encoded protein is CSASNTEAFF.

The chain combines TRBV27 with TRBJ1-3; D is uncertain. The CDR3 extends over 15 amino acids. V was shortened by 0 bases and J by 0 bases, with 6 bases between the two germline ends. Germline-derived CDR1 and CDR2 are MNHEY and SMNVEV (reference sequence). CDR3 amino acids: CASSLSVASGNTIYF. As DNA, the CDR3 is TGTGCCAGCAGTTTATCTGTGGCCTCTGGAAACACCATATATTTT.

The chain has TRBV12-5 and TRBJ2-1; TRBD2 agrees at 12 bases. J gave up 5 bases and V 4 bases, and 9 bases lay outside the gene matches. The CDR3 loop spans 17 amino acids. Germline assignment: CDR1 LGHNT and CDR2 FRNRAP. The CDR3 DNA is TGTGCTAGTGGTTCGTCAAGACTAGCGGGAGTGCACAATGAGCAGTTCTTC. Translated, it gives CASGSSRLAGVHNEQFF. Full variable domain (rest looked up from reference TRBV12-5 and TRBJ2-1): DARVTQTPRHKVTEMGQEVTMRCQPILGHNTVFWYRQTMMQGLELLAYFRNRAPLDDSGMPKDRFSAEMPDATLATLKIQPSEPRDSAVYFCASGSSRLAGVHNEQFFGPGTRLTVL.

This chain uses TRBV23-1 with TRBJ2-7, with D possibly being TRBD1 (6 bases). TRBV23-1 falls under the ORF class, with uncertain function. Trimming shortened V by 6 bases and J by 2 bases, and 20 bases separated the two germline ends. This CDR3 is built from 16 residues. The CDR3 nucleotides read TGCGCCAGCAGCCCCAACACAGGGAGAGGCCCCTACGAGCAGTACTTC. It is translated as CASSPNTGRGPYEQYF.

The V and J genes are TRBV19 and TRBJ2-3, with D hard to call. Germline CDR1 is LNHDA and CDR2 is SQIVND (reference sequence). Deletions cut 3 bases from V and 2 bases from J, with 9 bases between. The CDR3 covers 14 residues. CDR3 nucleotides: TGTGCCAGTAGTATTCAACAAACCACAGATACGCAGTATTTT. It encodes CASSIQQTTDTQYF.

The chain links TRBV5-1 to TRBJ1-1; D gene ambiguous. The CDR3 totals 16 residues. Germline V gene data show CDR1 as SGHRS and CDR2 as YFSETQ. Trimming took off 4 bases at V and 0 bases at J, with 16 bases between the two ends. CDR3 DNA sequence: TGCGCCAGCAGCCCGGTCTTGAACACCATGAACACTGAAGCTTTCTTT. Its translation: CASSPVLNTMNTEAFF.

In this sample, this clone turned up once. This chain uses TRBV7-3 with TRBJ2-3; D perhaps matches TRBD2 (7 bases). V gave up 5 bases and J gave up 4 bases, with 25 bases separating them. The length of the CDR3 is 18 residues. Germline CDR1 and CDR2: SGHTA and FQGTGA. CDR3 sequence (DNA): TGTGCCAGCAGCCCCCGGGGGGCGGGACGACCGGGCGCAGATACGCAGTATTTT. Translating it yields CASSPRGAGRPGADTQYF.

The rearrangement joins TRBV28 to TRBJ2-6; D is perhaps TRBD1 or TRBD2 (5 bases each). The length of the CDR3 is 15 residues. Trimming cost V 8 bases and J 4 bases, with 15 bases left between them. Germline V gives CDR1 MDHEN, CDR2 SYDVKM. DNA of the CDR3: TGTGCCAGCCTTCGTGGGACCGCCGGGGCCAACGTCCTGACTTTC. Its protein is CASLRGTAGANVLTF.